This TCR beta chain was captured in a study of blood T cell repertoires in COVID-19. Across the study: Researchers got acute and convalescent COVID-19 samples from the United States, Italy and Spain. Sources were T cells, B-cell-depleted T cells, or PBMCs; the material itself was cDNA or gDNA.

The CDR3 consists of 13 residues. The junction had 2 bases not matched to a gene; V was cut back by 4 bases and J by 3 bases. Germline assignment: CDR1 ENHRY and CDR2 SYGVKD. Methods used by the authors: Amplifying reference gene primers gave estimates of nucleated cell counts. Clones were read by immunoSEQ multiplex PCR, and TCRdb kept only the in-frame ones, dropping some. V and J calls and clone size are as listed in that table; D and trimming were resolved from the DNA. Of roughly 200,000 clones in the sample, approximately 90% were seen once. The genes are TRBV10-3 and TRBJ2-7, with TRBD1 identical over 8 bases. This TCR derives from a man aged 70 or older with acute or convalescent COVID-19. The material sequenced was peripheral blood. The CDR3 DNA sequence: TGTGCCATCAGTGGAACAGGGGGCTACGAGCAGTACTTC. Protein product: CAISGTGGYEQYF.